The clone carrying this TCR beta chain has just a few counts. Its antigen is still unknown. The source of the sample is a study of yellow fever vaccine responses in identical twins. The CDR3 covers 15 residues. Germline CDR1 and CDR2: KGHSH and LQKENI. Trimming took off 3 bases at V and 3 bases at J, with 11 bases between the two ends. One entry per CDR3 protein results from TCRdb running MiXCR on the RT-PCR reads. Of nearly 11,000 distinct CDR3 sequences listed, around three quarters are singletons. Study-wide results and caveats: Twins showed a vaccine T cell response that reportedly seemed partly convergent, partly personalized.

The material sequenced was T cells from blood (PBMCs), unsorted or a sorted subset (not recorded which), taken before or after yellow fever vaccination (not recorded which). The source of this sequence is a woman between 18 and 29 years old who received the yellow fever vaccine. This chain uses TRBV18 with TRBJ2-2; no definite D call. CDR3 nucleotides: TGTGCCAGCTCACCGATAGCACAGTACACCGGGGAGCTGTTTTTT. Translation: CASSPIAQYTGELFF.